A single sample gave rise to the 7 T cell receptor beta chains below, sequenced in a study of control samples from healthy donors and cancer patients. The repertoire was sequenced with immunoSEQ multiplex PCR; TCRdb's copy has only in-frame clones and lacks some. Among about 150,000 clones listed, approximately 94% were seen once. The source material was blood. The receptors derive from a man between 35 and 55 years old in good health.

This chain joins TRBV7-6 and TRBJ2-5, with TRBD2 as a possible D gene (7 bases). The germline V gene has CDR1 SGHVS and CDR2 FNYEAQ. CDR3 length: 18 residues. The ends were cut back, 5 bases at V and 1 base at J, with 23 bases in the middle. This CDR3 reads CASSGRLGGAGAQETQYF. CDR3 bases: TGTGCCAGCAGCGGACGCTTGGGCGGGGCGGGGGCCCAAGAGACCCAGTACTTC.

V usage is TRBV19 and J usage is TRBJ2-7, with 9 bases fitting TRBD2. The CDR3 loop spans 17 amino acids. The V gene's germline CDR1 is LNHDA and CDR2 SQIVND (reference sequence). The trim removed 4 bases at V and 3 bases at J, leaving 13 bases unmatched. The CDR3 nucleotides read TGTGCCAGTAGTAAACGACCGGGGTCTAGCGGGGACTACGAGCAGTACTTC. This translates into CASSKRPGSSGDYEQYF.

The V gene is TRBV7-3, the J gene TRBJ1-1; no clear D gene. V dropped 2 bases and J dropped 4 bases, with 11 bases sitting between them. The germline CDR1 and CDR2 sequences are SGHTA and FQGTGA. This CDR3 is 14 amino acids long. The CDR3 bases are TGTGCCAGCAGCTTAGCGGGGTTGGGCACTGAAGCTTTCTTT. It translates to CASSLAGLGTEAFF.

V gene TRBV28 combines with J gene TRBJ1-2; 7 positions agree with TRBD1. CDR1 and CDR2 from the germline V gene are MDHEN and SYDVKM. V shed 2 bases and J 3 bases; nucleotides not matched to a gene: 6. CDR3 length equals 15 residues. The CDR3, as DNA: TGTGCCAGCAGTTTAAGACGGGACAGCGACTATGGCTACACCTTC. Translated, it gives CASSLRRDSDYGYTF.

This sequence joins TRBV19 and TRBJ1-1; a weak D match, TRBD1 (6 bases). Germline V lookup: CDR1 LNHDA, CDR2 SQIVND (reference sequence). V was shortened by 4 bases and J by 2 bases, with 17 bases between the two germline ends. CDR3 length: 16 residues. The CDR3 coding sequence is TGTGCCAGTAGTAGGGGGGCAGGGAATGTAAACACTGAAGCTTTCTTT. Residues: CASSRGAGNVNTEAFF.

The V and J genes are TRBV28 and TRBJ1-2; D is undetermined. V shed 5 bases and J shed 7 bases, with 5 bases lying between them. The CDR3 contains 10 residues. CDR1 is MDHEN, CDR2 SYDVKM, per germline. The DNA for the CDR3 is TGTGCCAGCAGTAACGTTGGCTACACCTTC. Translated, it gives CASSNVGYTF.

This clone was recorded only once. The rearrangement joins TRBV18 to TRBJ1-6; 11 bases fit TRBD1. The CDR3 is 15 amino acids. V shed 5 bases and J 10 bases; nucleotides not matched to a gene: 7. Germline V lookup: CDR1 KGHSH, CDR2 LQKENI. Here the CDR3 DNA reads TGTGCCAGCTCAGATACGGGACAGGGGGGATCACCCCTCCACTTT. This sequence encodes CASSDTGQGGSPLHF.